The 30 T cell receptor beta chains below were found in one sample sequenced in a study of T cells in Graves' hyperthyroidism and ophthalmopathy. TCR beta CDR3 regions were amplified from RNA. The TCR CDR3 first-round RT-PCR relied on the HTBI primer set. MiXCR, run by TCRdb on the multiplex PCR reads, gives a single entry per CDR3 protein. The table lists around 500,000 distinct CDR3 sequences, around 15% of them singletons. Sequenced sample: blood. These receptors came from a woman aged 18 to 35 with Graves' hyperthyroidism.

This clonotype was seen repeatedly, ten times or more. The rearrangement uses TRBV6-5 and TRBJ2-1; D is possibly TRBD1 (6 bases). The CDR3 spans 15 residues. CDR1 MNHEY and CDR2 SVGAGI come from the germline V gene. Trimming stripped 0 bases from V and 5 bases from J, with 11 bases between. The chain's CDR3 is CASSYSITGNNEQFF. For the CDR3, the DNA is TGTGCCAGCAGTTACTCGATCACAGGGAACAATGAGCAGTTCTTC.

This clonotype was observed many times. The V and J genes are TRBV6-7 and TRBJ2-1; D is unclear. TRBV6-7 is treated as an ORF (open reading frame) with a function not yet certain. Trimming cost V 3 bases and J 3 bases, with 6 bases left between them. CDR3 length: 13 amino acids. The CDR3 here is CASSYQHYNEQFF. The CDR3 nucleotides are TGTGCCAGCAGTTATCAGCACTACAATGAGCAGTTCTTC.

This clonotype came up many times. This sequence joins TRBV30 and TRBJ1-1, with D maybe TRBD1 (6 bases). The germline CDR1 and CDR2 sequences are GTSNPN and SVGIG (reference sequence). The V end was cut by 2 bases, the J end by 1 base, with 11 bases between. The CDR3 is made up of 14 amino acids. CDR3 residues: CAWSRGQPNTEAFF. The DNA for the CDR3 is TGTGCCTGGAGTCGTGGACAGCCGAACACTGAAGCTTTCTTT.

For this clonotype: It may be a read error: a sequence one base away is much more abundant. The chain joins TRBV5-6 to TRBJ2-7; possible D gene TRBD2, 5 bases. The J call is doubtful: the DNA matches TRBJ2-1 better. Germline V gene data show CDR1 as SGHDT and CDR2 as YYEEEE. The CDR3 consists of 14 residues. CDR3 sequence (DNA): TGTGCCAGCAGCCCCACCACTAGACCCTACGAGCAGTTCTTC. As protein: CASSPTTRPYEQFF.

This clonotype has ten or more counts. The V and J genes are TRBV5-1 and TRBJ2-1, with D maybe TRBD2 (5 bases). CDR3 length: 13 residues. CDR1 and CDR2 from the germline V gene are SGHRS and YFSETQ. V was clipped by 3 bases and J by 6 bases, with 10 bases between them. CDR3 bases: TGCGCCAGCAGCTCAACTAGGGCCAATGAGCAGTTCTTC. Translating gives CASSSTRANEQFF.

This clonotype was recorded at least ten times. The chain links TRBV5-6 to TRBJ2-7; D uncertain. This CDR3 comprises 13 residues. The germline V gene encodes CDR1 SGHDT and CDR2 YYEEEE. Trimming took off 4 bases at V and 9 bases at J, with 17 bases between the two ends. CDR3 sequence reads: CASSGEQKIRQYF. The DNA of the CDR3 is TGTGCCAGCAGCGGTGAACAGAAAATACGGCAGTACTTC.

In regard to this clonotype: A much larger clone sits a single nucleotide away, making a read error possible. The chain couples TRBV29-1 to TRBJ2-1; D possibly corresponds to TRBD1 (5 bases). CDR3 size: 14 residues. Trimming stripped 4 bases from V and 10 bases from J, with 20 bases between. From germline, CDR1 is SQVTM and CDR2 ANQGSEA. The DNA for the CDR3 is TGCAGCGTTGTTATCCGGACAACTGAACGCGAGCAGTTCTTC. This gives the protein CSVVIRTTEREQFF.

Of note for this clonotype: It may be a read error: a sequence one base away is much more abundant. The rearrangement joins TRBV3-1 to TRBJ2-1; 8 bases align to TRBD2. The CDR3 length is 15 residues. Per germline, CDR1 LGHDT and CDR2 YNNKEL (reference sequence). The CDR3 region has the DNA TGTGTCAGCAGCCAAGGCTGGCGGGGGGACAATGAGCAGTTCTTC. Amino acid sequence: CVSSQGWRGDNEQFF.

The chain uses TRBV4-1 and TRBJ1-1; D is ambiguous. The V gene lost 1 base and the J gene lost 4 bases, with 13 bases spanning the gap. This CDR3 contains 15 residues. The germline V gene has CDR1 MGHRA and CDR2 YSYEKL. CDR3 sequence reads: CASSQVWQSGTEAFF. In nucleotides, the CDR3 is TGCGCCAGCAGCCAAGTCTGGCAATCGGGCACTGAAGCTTTCTTT.

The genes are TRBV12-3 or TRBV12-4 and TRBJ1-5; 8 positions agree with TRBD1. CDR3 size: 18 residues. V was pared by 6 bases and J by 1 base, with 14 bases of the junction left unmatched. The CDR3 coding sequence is TGTGCCAGCAGAGCATTCAGGACAGGGCTACGGAGCAATCAGCCCCAGCATTTT. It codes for CASRAFRTGLRSNQPQHF.

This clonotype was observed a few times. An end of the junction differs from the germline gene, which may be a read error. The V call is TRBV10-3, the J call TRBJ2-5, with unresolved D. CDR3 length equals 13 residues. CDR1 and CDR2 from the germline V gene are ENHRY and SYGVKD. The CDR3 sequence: CAISESVEETLYF. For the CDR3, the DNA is TGTGCCATCAGTGAGTCGGTGGAAGAGACCCTGTACTTC.

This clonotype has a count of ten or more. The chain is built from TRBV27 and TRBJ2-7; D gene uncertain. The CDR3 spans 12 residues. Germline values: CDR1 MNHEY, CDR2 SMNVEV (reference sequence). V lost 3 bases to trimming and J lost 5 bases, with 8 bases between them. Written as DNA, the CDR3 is TGTGCCAGCAGTTTCCGCGGCAACGAGCAGTACTTC. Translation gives CASSFRGNEQYF.

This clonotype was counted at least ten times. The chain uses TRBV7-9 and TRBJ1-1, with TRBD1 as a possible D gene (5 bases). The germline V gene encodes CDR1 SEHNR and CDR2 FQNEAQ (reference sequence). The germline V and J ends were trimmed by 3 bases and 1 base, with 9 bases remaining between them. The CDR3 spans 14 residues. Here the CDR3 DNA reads TGTGCCAGCAGCTTCTCAGGGAAGAACACTGAAGCTTTCTTT. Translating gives CASSFSGKNTEAFF.

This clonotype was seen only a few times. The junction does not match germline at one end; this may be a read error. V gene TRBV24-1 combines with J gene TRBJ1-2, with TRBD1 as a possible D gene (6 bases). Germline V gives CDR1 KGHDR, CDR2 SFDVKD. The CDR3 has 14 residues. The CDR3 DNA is TGTACCACCAGTGATTTCGACAGGTTTGGTGGCTACACCTTC. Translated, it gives CTTSDFDRFGGYTF.

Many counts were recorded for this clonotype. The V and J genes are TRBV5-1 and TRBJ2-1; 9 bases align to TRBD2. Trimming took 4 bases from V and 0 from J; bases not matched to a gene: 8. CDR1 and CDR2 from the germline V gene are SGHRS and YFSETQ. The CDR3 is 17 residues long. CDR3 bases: TGCGCCAGCAGCCCGGGCAGTAGCGGGAGCTCCTACAATGAGCAGTTCTTC. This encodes CASSPGSSGSSYNEQFF.

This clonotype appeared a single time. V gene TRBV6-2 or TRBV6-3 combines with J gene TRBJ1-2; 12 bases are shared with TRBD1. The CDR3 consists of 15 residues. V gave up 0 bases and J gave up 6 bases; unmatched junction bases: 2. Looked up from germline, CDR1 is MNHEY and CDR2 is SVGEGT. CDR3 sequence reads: CASSYSGQGANGYTF. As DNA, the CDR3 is TGTGCCAGCAGTTACTCGGGACAGGGGGCCAATGGCTACACCTTC.

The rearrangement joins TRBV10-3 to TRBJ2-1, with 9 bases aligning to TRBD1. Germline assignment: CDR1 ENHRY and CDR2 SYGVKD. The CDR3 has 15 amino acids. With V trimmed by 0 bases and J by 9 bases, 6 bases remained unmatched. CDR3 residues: CAISESLETGGEQFF. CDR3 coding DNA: TGTGCCATCAGTGAGTCTCTGGAGACAGGGGGTGAGCAGTTCTTC.

CDR3 coding DNA: TGCAGTGCTAGGCAACCGCGGGAGGGCCGAGATGAGCAGTTCTTC. This encodes CSARQPREGRDEQFF. This chain connects TRBV20-1 to TRBJ2-1; 9 bases are a match to TRBD2. The CDR3 runs to 15 residues. The V and J ends lost 3 bases and 8 bases, in that order; junction bases with no gene match: 11. Germline lookup yields CDR1 DFQATT and CDR2 SNEGSKA (reference sequence).

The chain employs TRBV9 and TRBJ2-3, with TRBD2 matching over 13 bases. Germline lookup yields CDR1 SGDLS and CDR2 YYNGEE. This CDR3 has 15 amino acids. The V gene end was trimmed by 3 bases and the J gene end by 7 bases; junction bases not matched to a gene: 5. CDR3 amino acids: CASSAGTSGTYTQYF. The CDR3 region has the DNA TGTGCCAGCAGCGCCGGGACTAGCGGGACATATACGCAGTATTTT.

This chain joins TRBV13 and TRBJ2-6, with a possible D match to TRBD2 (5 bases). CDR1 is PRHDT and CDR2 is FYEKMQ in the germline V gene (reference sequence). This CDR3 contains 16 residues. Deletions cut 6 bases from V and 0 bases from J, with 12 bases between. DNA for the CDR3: TGTGCCAGCAGAATTAGAGGGAACTCTGGGGCCAACGTCCTGACTTTC. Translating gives CASRIRGNSGANVLTF.

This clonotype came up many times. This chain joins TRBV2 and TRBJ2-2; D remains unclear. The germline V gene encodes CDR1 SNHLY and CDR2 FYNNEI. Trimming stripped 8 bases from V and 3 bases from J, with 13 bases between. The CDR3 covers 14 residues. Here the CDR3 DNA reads TGTGCCAGCCGGGTGCGGATGGACACCGGGGAGCTGTTTTTT. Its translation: CASRVRMDTGELFF.

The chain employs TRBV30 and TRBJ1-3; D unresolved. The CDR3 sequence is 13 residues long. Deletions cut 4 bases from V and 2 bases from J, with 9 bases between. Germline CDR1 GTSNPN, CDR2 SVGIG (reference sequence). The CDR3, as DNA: TGTGCCTGGAACTCACAGACTGGAAACACCATATATTTT. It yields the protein CAWNSQTGNTIYF.

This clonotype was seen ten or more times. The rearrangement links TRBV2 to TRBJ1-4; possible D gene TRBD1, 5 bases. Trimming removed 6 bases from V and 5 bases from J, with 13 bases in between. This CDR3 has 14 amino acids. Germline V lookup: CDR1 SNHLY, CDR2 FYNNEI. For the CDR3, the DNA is TGTGCCAGCAGCGAGGGGCAGCTAAATGAAAAACTGTTTTTT. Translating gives CASSEGQLNEKLFF.

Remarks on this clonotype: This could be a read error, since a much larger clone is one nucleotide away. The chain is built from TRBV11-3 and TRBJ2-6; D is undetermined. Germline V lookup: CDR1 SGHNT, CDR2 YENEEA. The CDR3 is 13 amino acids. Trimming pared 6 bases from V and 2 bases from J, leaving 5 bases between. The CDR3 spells CASRPAGANVLTF. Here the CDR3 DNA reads TGTGCCAGCAGACCCGCTGGGGCCAACGTCCTGACTTTC.

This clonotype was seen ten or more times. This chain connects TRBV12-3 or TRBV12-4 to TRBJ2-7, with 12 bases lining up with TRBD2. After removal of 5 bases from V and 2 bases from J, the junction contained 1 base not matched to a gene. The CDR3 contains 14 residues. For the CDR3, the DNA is TGTGCCAGCAGTGGACTAGCGGGGACCTACGAGCAGTACTTC. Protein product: CASSGLAGTYEQYF.

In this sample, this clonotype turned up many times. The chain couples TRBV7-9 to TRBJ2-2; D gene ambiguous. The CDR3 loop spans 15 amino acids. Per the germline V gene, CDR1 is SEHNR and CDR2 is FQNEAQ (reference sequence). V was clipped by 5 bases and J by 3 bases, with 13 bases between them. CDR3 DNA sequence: TGTGCCAGCAGCACACCAGGTTTAGACACCGGGGAGCTGTTTTTT. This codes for CASSTPGLDTGELFF.

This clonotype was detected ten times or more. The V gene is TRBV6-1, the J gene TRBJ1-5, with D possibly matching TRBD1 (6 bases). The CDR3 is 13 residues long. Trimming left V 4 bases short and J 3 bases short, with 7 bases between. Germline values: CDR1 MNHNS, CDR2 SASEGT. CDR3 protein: CASSGTDNQPQHF. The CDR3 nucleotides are TGTGCCAGCAGTGGGACAGACAATCAGCCCCAGCATTTT.

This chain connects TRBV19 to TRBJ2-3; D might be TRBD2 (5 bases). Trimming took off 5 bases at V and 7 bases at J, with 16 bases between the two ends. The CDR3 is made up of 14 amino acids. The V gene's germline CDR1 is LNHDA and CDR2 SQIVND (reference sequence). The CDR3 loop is CASSEGPNAYTQYF. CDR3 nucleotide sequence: TGTGCCAGTAGTGAGGGCCCCAATGCTTATACGCAGTATTTT.

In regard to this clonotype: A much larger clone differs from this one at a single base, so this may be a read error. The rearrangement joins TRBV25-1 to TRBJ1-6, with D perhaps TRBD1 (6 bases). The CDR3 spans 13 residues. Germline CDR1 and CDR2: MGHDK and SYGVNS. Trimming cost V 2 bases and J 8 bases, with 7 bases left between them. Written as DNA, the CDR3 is TGTGCCAGCAGTGAACACAGGGATTCACCCCTCCACTTT. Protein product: CASSEHRDSPLHF.

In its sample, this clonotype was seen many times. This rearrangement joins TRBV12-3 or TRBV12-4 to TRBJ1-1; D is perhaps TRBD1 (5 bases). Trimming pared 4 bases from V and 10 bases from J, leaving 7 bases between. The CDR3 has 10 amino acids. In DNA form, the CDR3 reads TGTGCCAGCAGTTCGGGGCTAGCTTTCTTT. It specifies CASSSGLAFF.